This T cell receptor (beta chain) was retrieved from a study of T cell repertoires in cytomegalovirus infection. Study in general: HLA-C-restricted CMV epitopes, recently identified, and well-studied HLA-B-restricted ones were used by the study. An indication of both CMV infection and matching HLA type came from public TCR beta signatures. General study results and limits: Across the ex vivo response, the dominant clonotypes were HLA-C-restricted CMV-specific TCR beta clonotypes. Cumulated frequencies of public TCR beta families served to identify carriers of CMV plus the relevant HLA.

Note on this clonotype: Its target is not known.

This CDR3 contains 15 residues. V was trimmed by 0 bases and J by 3 bases, leaving 9 bases between them. Germline V gene data show CDR1 as SGDLS and CDR2 as YYNGEE. TCRdb redid the calling of the reads with MiXCR, one entry per CDR3 protein. The table shows 230,000 or so distinct CDR3 sequences, with 38% occurring only once. The V call is TRBV9, the J call TRBJ2-2, with D unclear. The sequencing here drew on CD8+ T cells from cultured PBMCs, taken from culture after CMV antigen stimulation. This receptor was identified in a human donor in good health (CMV status not recorded). Some clones in this sample may be carry-over from other donors' samples. The DNA of the CDR3 is TGTGCCAGCAGCGTAGGGTCGGAGCACACCGGGGAGCTGTTTTTT. This sequence encodes CASSVGSEHTGELFF.